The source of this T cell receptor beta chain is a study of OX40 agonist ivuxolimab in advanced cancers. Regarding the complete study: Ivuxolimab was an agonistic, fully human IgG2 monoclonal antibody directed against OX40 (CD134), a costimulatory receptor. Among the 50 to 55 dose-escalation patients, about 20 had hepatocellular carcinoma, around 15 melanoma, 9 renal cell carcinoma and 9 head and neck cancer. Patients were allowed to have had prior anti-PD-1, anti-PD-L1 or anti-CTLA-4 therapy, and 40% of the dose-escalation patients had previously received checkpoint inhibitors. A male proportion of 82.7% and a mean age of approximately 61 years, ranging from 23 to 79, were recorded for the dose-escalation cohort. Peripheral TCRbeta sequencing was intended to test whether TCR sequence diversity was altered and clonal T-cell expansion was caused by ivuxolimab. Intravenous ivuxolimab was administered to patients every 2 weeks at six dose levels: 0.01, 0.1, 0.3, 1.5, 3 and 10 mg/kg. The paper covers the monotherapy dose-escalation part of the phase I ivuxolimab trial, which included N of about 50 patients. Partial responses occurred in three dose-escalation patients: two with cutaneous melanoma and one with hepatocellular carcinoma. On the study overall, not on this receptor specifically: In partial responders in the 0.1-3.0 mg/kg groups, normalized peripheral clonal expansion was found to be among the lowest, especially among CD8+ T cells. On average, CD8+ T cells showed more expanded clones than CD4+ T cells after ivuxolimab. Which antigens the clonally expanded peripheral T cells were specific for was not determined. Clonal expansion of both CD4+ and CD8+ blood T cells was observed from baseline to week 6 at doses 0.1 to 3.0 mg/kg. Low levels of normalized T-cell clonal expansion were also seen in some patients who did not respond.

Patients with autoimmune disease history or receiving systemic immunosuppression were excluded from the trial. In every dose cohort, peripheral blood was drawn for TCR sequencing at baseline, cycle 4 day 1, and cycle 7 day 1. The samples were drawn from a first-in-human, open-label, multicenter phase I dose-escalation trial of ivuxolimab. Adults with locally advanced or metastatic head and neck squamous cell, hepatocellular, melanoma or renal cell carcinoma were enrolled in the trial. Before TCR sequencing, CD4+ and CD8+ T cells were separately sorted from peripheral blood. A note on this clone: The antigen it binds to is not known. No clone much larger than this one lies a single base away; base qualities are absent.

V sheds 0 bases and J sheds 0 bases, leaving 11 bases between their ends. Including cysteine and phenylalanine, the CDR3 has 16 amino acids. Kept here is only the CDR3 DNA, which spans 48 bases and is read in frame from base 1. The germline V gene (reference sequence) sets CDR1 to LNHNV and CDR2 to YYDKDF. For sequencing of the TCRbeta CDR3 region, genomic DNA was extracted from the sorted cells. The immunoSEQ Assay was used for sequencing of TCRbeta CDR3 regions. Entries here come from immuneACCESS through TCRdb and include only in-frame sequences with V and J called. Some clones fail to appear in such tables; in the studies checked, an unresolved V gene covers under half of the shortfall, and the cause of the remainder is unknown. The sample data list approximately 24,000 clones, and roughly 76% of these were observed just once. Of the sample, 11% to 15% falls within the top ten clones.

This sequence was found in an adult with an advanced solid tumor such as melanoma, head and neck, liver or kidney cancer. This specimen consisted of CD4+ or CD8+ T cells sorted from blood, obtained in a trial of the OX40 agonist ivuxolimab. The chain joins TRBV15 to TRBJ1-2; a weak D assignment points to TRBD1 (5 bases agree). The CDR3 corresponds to CATSREAGPANYGYTF. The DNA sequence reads TGTGCCACCAGCAGAGAGGCGGGGCCAGCTAACTATGGCTACACCTTC.